Below, 32 T cell receptor beta chains from the same sample are listed, as sequenced in a study of T cell repertoires in cytomegalovirus infection. TCRdb re-called the reads through MiXCR, storing one row per CDR3 protein. The table records roughly 760,000 distinct CDR3 sequences, roughly 35% of them present only once. The sequenced sample consisted of PBMCs. The receptor set was obtained from a human donor in good health (CMV status not recorded). Some clones in this sample may be carry-over from other donors' samples.

V is TRBV13 and J is TRBJ2-7, with D possibly TRBD2 on 5 matching bases. The CDR3 covers 14 residues. The germline V gene has CDR1 PRHDT and CDR2 FYEKMQ (reference sequence). Trimming shortened V by 2 bases and J by 6 bases, and 14 bases separated the two germline ends. CDR3 nucleotides: TGTGCCAGCAGCTTAAAGGGAGTGGAGCTCGAGCAGTACTTC. Residues: CASSLKGVELEQYF.

There are a few counts of this clonotype. The chain employs TRBV5-1 and TRBJ1-2; no clear D gene. CDR1 is SGHRS and CDR2 is YFSETQ in the germline V gene. V lost 2 bases, J lost 6 bases, and 17 bases lay in between. CDR3 length: 15 residues. This CDR3 is CASSFTAGPRDGYTF. For the CDR3, the DNA is TGCGCCAGCAGCTTTACGGCCGGGCCGAGGGATGGCTACACCTTC.

This clonotype has more than one count but fewer than ten. The chain carries TRBV28 and TRBJ2-7; D remains unclear. CDR1 and CDR2 (germline): MDHEN, SYDVKM. This CDR3 contains 14 residues. Deletions cut 2 bases from V and 0 bases from J, with 8 bases between. The CDR3 sequence: CASSLVEASYEQYF. Here the CDR3 DNA reads TGTGCCAGCAGTTTAGTCGAGGCCTCCTACGAGCAGTACTTC.

The chain recombines TRBV20-1 with TRBJ1-4; D is ambiguous. The CDR3 loop spans 13 amino acids. Trimming removed 8 bases from V and 7 bases from J, with 17 bases in between. Germline V gene lookup returns CDR1 DFQATT and CDR2 SNEGSKA (reference sequence). CDR3 amino acids: CSSPEGGGEKLFF. CDR3 in DNA: TGCAGTTCGCCCGAGGGTGGAGGTGAAAAACTGTTTTTT.

This chain uses TRBV20-1 with TRBJ2-7, with 7 bases that match TRBD2. The CDR3 has 14 residues. Germline V gene lookup returns CDR1 DFQATT and CDR2 SNEGSKA (reference sequence). V lost 5 bases, J lost 0 bases, and 7 bases stayed unmatched. The CDR3 sequence is CSAVKAGSSYEQYF. The CDR3 DNA reads TGCAGTGCTGTTAAAGCGGGGAGCTCCTACGAGCAGTACTTC.

This clonotype was detected a few times. The chain joins TRBV7-6 to TRBJ1-1, with TRBD1 matching over 9 bases. The ends lost 4 bases at V and 4 bases at J; junction bases unmatched: 7. Looked up from germline, CDR1 is SGHVS and CDR2 is FNYEAQ. This CDR3 is 15 amino acids long. The CDR3 DNA follows: TGTGCCAGCAGCTCCCCGGACAGGGGTAGCACTGAAGCTTTCTTT. It specifies CASSSPDRGSTEAFF.

This chain joins TRBV4-1 and TRBJ1-4, with TRBD1 as a possible D gene (6 bases). Trimming cost V 3 bases and J 5 bases, with 19 bases left between them. The CDR3 is 17 amino acids. Looked up from germline, CDR1 is MGHRA and CDR2 is YSYEKL. CDR3 coding DNA: TGCGCCAGCAGCCACCCCGGGGGCGGCAATCTCAATGAAAAACTGTTTTTT. It encodes CASSHPGGGNLNEKLFF.

The chain carries TRBV11-2 and TRBJ2-2; D may be TRBD1 (5 bases). This CDR3 has 16 residues. The V gene lost 4 bases and the J gene lost 6 bases, with 18 bases spanning the gap. Germline-derived CDR1 and CDR2 are SGHAT and FQNNGV. Here the CDR3 DNA reads TGTGCCAGCAGCTACAACCATGGCCAGGGTTCCGGGGAGCTGTTTTTT. This sequence encodes CASSYNHGQGSGELFF.

This clonotype was seen more than once but under ten times. The rearrangement joins TRBV5-1 to TRBJ2-2; 9 nucleotides agree with TRBD2. The CDR3 is made up of 13 amino acids. V lost 3 bases to trimming and J lost 9 bases; unmatched junction nucleotides: 3. Germline V gene lookup returns CDR1 SGHRS and CDR2 YFSETQ. CDR3 protein: CASSSTSGRELFF. CDR3 DNA: TGCGCCAGCAGCTCGACTAGCGGTAGGGAGCTGTTTTTT. Full variable domain (remainder filled in from reference TRBV5-1 and TRBJ2-2): KAGVTQTPRYLIKTRGQQVTLSCSPISGHRSVSWYQQTPGQGLQFLFEYFSETQRNKGNFPGRFSGRQFSNSRSEMNVSTLELGDSALYLCASSSTSGRELFFGEGSRLTVL.

The chain combines TRBV7-2 with TRBJ2-1; D might be TRBD2 (6 bases). V lost 8 bases and J lost 2, with 10 bases in between. The CDR3 runs to 13 residues. CDR1 and CDR2 (germline): SGHTA, FQGNSA. This chain's CDR3 is CASGAGPYNEQFF. CDR3 nucleotides: TGTGCCAGCGGGGCGGGGCCCTACAATGAGCAGTTCTTC.

The genes are TRBV6-4 and TRBJ1-1; the D gene is possibly TRBD1 (6 bases). This CDR3 comprises 13 residues. Trimming stripped 4 bases from V and 7 bases from J, with 13 bases between. The germline V gene has CDR1 MRHNA and CDR2 SNTAGT. The CDR3, as DNA: TGTGCCAGCAGTGCCGAGGGGGGACATGAAGCTTTCTTT. The encoded protein is CASSAEGGHEAFF.

The V call is TRBV7-6, the J call TRBJ2-6; D is unresolved. Trimming removed 5 bases at V and 0 bases at J, with 11 bases between. The CDR3 extends over 16 amino acids. The germline CDR1 and CDR2 sequences are SGHVS and FNYEAQ. CDR3 in DNA: TGTGCCAGCAGCCTAACCCTGGGCTCTGGGGCCAACGTCCTGACTTTC. Translation: CASSLTLGSGANVLTF.

This rearrangement joins TRBV6-5 to TRBJ2-7, with D possibly being TRBD1 or TRBD2 (7 bases each). Trimming pared 6 bases from V and 3 bases from J, leaving 18 bases between. The length of the CDR3 is 15 residues. Per germline, CDR1 MNHEY and CDR2 SVGAGI. DNA of the CDR3: TGTGCCAGCAGCTCAGGGGGGGCGGCACTCTACGAGCAGTACTTC. Translating gives CASSSGGAALYEQYF.

Only one count was recorded for this clonotype. This chain joins TRBV10-3 and TRBJ1-3; weak D call: TRBD1 (5 bases). Germline values: CDR1 ENHRY, CDR2 SYGVKD. The CDR3 is made up of 14 amino acids. Trimming shortened V by 0 bases and J by 4 bases, and 7 bases separated the two germline ends. The CDR3 protein is CAISESGTGNTIYF. CDR3 DNA: TGTGCCATCAGTGAGTCGGGGACGGGAAACACCATATATTTT.

Details on this clonotype: Mismatch with germline at one junction end may stem from a read error. This rearrangement joins TRBV7-2 to TRBJ1-2, with D perhaps matching TRBD1 (6 bases). CDR3 length equals 16 residues. Per the germline V gene, CDR1 is SGHTA and CDR2 is FQGNSA. The CDR3 DNA sequence: TGTGCCAGCAGCTTAACCCCGGAAACAGGGTTATATGTCTACACCTTC. Residues: CASSLTPETGLYVYTF.

There are many counts of this clonotype. The chain has TRBV7-2 and TRBJ1-2; 9 nucleotides agree with TRBD1. V trimming: 1 base; J trimming: 3 bases; junction bases outside the gene matches: 0. CDR1 SGHTA and CDR2 FQGNSA come from the germline V gene. CDR3 length: 14 amino acids. CDR3 sequence: CASSLGTGDYGYTF. CDR3 bases: TGTGCCAGCAGCTTAGGGACAGGGGACTATGGCTACACCTTC. Complete variable domain (other parts from reference TRBV7-2 and TRBJ1-2): GAGVSQSPSNKVTEKGKDVELRCDPISGHTALYWYRQSLGQGLEFLIYFQGNSAPDKSGLPSDRFSAERTGGSVSTLTIQRTQQEDSAVYLCASSLGTGDYGYTFGSGTRLTVV.

Here the CDR3 reads CASSKRTGEWTGTQYF. Here the CDR3 DNA reads TGTGCCAGCAGTAAGAGGACAGGGGAGTGGACCGGGACCCAGTACTTC. The V gene is TRBV28, the J gene TRBJ2-5; 9 positions agree with TRBD1. Germline-derived CDR1 and CDR2 are MDHEN and SYDVKM. V was clipped by 5 bases and J by 7 bases; unmatched bases: 14. This CDR3 has 16 residues.

This clonotype was seen only a few times. The chain joins TRBV28 to TRBJ2-1, with 7 nucleotides matching TRBD2. The ends lost 2 bases at V and 12 bases at J; junction bases unmatched: 13. The germline gives CDR1 MDHEN, CDR2 SYDVKM. This CDR3 is 15 amino acids long. CDR3 protein: CASSLAGTGGVGQFF. The CDR3 coding sequence is TGTGCCAGCAGTTTAGCCGGGACTGGGGGGGTCGGGCAGTTCTTC.

A remark on this clonotype: One end of the junction is discordant with germline, which a read error may explain. The chain recombines TRBV7-2 with TRBJ2-3, with 9 bases that match TRBD2. The CDR3 sequence is 16 residues long. Germline-derived CDR1 and CDR2 are SGHTA and FQGNSA. CDR3 sequence: CASSFAAGGRTDTQSF. The CDR3 nucleotides are TGTGCCAGCAGCTTTGCCGCGGGGGGGCGAACAGATACGCAGTCTTTT.

This clonotype was observed a handful of times. This chain uses TRBV6-5 with TRBJ1-1; 8 bases line up with TRBD1. The CDR3 contains 14 residues. CDR1 is MNHEY, CDR2 SVGAGI, per germline. V gave up 3 bases and J gave up 8 bases; unmatched junction bases: 8. CDR3 sequence (DNA): TGTGCCAGCAGTTATGGGACAGGTGGCGGAGAAGCTTTCTTT. It yields the protein CASSYGTGGGEAFF.

This chain uses TRBV7-9 with TRBJ2-7; TRBD2 aligns across 7 bases. This CDR3 spans 13 amino acids. Germline CDR1 SEHNR, CDR2 FQNEAQ (reference sequence). Unmatched junction bases numbered 4, after V lost 6 bases and J lost 2 bases. CDR3 region: CASRQGTTYEQYF. In DNA form, the CDR3 reads TGTGCCAGCAGACAAGGGACTACCTACGAGCAGTACTTC.

In regard to this clonotype: The junction differs from germline at one of its ends, possibly a read error. The chain combines TRBV7-2 with TRBJ2-1; TRBD2 is a possible D gene (5 bases). This CDR3 is 13 amino acids long. Germline V gene data show CDR1 as SGHTA and CDR2 as FQGNSA. The CDR3 nucleotides read TGTGCCAGAAGCTTAGCCGGGGTCCTTGAGAAGTTCTTC. As protein: CARSLAGVLEKFF.

This clonotype was picked up a small number of times. The V and J genes are TRBV27 and TRBJ2-2; 8 bases map to TRBD2. CDR1 is MNHEY, CDR2 SMNVEV, per germline (reference sequence). The ends lost 5 bases at V and 2 bases at J; junction bases unmatched: 4. The CDR3 contains 15 residues. The CDR3 here is CASSRGLVNTGELFF. The CDR3 bases are TGTGCCAGCAGTCGGGGACTAGTCAACACCGGGGAGCTGTTTTTT.

The genes are TRBV29-1 and TRBJ2-2, with 7 positions matching TRBD1. J gave up 3 bases and V 6 bases, and 7 bases lay outside the gene matches. CDR3 length: 14 residues. From germline, CDR1 is SQVTM and CDR2 ANQGSEA. The CDR3 region is CSVGDSFYTGELFF. In DNA, the CDR3 is TGCAGCGTGGGGGACAGTTTCTACACCGGGGAGCTGTTTTTT.

This clonotype was picked up a small number of times. The chain employs TRBV3-1 and TRBJ2-1, with TRBD2 identical over 10 bases. Unmatched junction bases numbered 9, after V lost 3 bases and J lost 10 bases. The germline V gene has CDR1 LGHDT and CDR2 YNNKEL (reference sequence). The CDR3 length is 15 residues. In DNA, the CDR3 is TGTGCCAGCAGCCAGCAGTTGCTAGCGGGAGTGGAGCAGTTCTTC. Its translation: CASSQQLLAGVEQFF.

In the case of this clonotype: Its ends do not fully match the called genes, so a read error is possible. CDR3 residues: CTSSLDRVEETQYF. Written as DNA, the CDR3 is TGTACCAGCAGTTTGGACAGGGTTGAGGAGACCCAGTACTTC. J is TRBJ2-5 and V is TRBV12-3 or TRBV12-4; 8 bases map to TRBD1. This CDR3 spans 14 amino acids.

This clonotype appeared many times. The chain recombines TRBV28 with TRBJ1-1; D not certain. The CDR3 is made up of 12 amino acids. The V and J ends lost 2 bases and 4 bases respectively, with 5 bases between them. CDR1 MDHEN and CDR2 SYDVKM come from the germline V gene. CDR3: CASSLSVTEAFF. The CDR3 DNA sequence: TGTGCCAGCAGTTTAAGCGTCACTGAAGCTTTCTTT. Filled out from reference TRBV28 and TRBJ1-1, the complete variable domain reads DVKVTQSSRYLVKRTGEKVFLECVQDMDHENMFWYRQDPGLGLRLIYFSYDVKMKEKGDIPEGYSVSREKKERFSLILESASTNQTSMYLCASSLSVTEAFFGQGTRLTVV.

This clonotype was counted only a few times. The chain employs TRBV19 and TRBJ2-7; 7 nucleotides line up with TRBD1. The germline CDR1 and CDR2 sequences are LNHDA and SQIVND (reference sequence). The trim removed 4 bases at V and 3 bases at J, leaving 3 bases unmatched. This CDR3 is built from 13 residues. This CDR3 reads CASSRGQLYEQYF. The CDR3 DNA reads TGTGCCAGTAGTAGGGGACAGCTCTACGAGCAGTACTTC.

This rearrangement joins TRBV28 to TRBJ1-5; D is perhaps TRBD1 (6 bases). Germline-derived CDR1 and CDR2 are MDHEN and SYDVKM. Trimming removed 6 bases at V and 7 bases at J, with 19 bases between. The CDR3 consists of 15 residues. This chain's CDR3 is CASRDYTRGEQPQHF. In DNA, the CDR3 is TGTGCCAGCAGGGATTATACCAGGGGAGAACAGCCCCAGCATTTT.

J is TRBJ2-1 and V is TRBV19, with TRBD1 identical over 7 bases. Trimming at V came to 6 bases and at J to 4 bases, leaving 6 bases not matched to a gene. Per the germline V gene, CDR1 is LNHDA and CDR2 is SQIVND (reference sequence). This CDR3 contains 14 residues. CDR3 sequence reads: CASSPGQTYNEQFF. The DNA for the CDR3 is TGTGCCAGTAGCCCGGGACAGACTTACAATGAGCAGTTCTTC. The complete variable domain, with remaining parts taken from reference TRBV19 and TRBJ2-1, reads DGGITQSPKYLFRKEGQNVTLSCEQNLNHDAMYWYRQDPGQGLRLIYYSQIVNDFQKGDIAEGYSVSREKKESFPLTVTSAQKNPTAFYLCASSPGQTYNEQFFGPGTRLTVL.

The chain links TRBV24-1 to TRBJ2-1; 11 bases fit TRBD2. CDR3 length: 18 amino acids. Trimming cost V 0 bases and J 2 bases; bases outside gene matches: 5. CDR1 and CDR2 from the germline V gene are KGHDR and SFDVKD. CDR3 bases: TGTGCCACCAGTGATTTGGGTAGCGGGAGGGCCACCTACAATGAGCAGTTCTTC. This encodes CATSDLGSGRATYNEQFF.

This clonotype was picked up many times. V usage is TRBV7-2 and J usage is TRBJ2-1; D unclear. With 4 bases removed from V and 4 bases from J, the gap between germline ends came to 17 bases. Germline V gene sequence: CDR1 SGHTA, CDR2 FQGNSA. CDR3 length: 16 residues. The CDR3 DNA follows: TGTGCCAGCAGCTCGGCCAAAATCGGGTTTTACAATGAGCAGTTCTTC. Translated, it gives CASSSAKIGFYNEQFF.